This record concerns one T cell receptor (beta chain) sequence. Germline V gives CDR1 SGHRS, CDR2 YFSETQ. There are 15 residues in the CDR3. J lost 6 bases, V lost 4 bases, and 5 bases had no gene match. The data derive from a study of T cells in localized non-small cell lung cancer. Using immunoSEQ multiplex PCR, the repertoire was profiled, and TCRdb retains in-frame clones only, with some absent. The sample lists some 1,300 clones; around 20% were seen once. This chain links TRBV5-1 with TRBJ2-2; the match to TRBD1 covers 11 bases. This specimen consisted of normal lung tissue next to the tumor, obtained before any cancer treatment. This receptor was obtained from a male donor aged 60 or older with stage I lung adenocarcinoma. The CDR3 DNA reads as TGCGCCAGCAGCATGGGACAGGGGGACGCCGGGGAGCTGTTTTTT. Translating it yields CASSMGQGDAGELFF.